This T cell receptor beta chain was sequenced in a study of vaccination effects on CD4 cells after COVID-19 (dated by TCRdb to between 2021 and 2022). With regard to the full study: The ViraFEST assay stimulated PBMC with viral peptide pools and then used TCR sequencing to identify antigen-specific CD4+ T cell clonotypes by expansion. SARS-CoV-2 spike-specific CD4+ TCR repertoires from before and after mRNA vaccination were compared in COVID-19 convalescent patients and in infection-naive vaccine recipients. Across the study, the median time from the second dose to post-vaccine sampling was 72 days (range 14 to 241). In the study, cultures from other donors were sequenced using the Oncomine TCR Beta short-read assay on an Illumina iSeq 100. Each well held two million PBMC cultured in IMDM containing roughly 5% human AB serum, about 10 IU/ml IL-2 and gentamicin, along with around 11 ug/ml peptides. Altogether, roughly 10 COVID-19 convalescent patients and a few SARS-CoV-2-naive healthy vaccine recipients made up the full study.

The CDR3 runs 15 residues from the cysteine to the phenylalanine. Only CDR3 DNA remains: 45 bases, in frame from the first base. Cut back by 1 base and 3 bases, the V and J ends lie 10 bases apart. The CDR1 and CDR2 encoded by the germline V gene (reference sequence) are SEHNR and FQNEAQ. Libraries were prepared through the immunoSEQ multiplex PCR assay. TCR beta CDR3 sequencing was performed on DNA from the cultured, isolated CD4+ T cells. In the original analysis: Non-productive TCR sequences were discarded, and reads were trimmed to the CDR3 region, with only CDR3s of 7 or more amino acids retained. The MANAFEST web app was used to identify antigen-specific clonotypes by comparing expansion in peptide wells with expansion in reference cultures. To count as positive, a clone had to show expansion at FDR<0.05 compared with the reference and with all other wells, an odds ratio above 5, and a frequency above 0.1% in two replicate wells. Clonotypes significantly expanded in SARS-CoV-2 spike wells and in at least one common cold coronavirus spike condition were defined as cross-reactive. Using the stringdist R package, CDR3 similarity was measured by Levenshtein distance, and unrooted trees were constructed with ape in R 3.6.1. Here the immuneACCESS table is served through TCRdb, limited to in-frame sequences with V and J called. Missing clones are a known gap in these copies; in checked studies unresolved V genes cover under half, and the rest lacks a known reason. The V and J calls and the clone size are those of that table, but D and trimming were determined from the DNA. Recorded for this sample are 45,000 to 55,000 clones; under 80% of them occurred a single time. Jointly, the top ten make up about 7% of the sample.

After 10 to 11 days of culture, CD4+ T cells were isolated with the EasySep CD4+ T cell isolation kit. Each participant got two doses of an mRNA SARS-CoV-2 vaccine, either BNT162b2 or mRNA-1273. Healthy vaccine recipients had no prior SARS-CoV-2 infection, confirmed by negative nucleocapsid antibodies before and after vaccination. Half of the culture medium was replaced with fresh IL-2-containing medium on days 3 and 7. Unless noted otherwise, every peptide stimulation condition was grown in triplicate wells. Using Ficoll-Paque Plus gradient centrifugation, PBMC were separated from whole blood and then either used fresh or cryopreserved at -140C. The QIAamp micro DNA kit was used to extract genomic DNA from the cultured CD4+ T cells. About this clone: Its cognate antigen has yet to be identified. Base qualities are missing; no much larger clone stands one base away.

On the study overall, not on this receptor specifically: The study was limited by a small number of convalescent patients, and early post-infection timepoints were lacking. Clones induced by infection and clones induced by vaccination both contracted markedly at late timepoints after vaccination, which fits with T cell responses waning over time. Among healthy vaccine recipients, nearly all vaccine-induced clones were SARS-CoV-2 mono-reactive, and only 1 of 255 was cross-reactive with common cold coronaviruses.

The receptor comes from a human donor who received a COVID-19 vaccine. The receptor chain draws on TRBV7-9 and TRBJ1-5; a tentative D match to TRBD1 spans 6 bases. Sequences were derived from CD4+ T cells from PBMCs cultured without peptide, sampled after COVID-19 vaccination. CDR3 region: CASSLEQGFNQPQHF. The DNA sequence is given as TGTGCCAGCAGCTTAGAACAGGGCTTCAATCAGCCCCAGCATTTT.